A selection of T cell receptor beta chains follows, all from one sample in a study of neurological immune-mediated disorders. TCRdb fed the 5' RACE reads into MiXCR, producing one record per CDR3 protein. The table shows 67,000 or so distinct CDR3 sequences, with roughly 15% occurring only once. The sequenced sample consisted of PBMCs. The receptors here all came from a female donor with HTLV-1-associated myelopathy (HAM/TSP). CDR3s include the opening cysteine and the closing phenylalanine or tryptophan. The D gene is left open where the match is weak. Size is stated for part of the rows, as once, few or many counts, or as a class when the clone is expanded.

>TRBV7-7|-|TRBJ2-1|TRBD2
TGTGACAGCAGCCCTTACGGGGGGTTTGACAATGAGCAGTTCTTC
CDSSPYGGFDNEQFF
>TRBV20-1|few|TRBJ1-5|TRBD1
TGCAGTGCTTTGGGGACAGGGCGAGGGTATCAGCCCCAGCATTTT
CSALGTGRGYQPQHF
>TRBV20-1|many|TRBJ2-7|TRBD1
TGCAGTGCGACCAATCCGGGACAGGGCACCTACGAGCAGTACTTC
CSATNPGQGTYEQYF
>TRBV5-1|-|TRBJ2-6|-
TGCGCCAGCAGCTCTGAAACCGGGATTTTCGCTGGGGCCAACGTCCTGACTTTC
CASSSETGIFAGANVLTF
>TRBV11-2|many|TRBJ1-1|-
TGTGCCAGCAGCTTAGATGGGGCGCTCCCGAACACTGAAGCTTTCTTT
CASSLDGALPNTEAFF
>TRBV5-1|many|TRBJ2-7|TRBD1
TGCGCCAGCAGCAAGGGACAGGACTACGAGCAGTACTTC
CASSKGQDYEQYF
>TRBV11-2|many|TRBJ2-7|-
TGTGCCAGCAGCTCGAACCCGGGGGAGTCCTACGAGCAGTACTTC
CASSSNPGESYEQYF
>TRBV12-3/TRBV12-4|-|TRBJ1-5|TRBD1
TGTGCCAGCATTTCGGACAGGGCTACGGTTCAGCCCCAGCATTTT
CASISDRATVQPQHF
>TRBV6-6|many|TRBJ2-3|-
TGTGCCAGCAGTTCCCGGGGTCTGGGGGATACGCAGTATTTT
CASSSRGLGDTQYF
>TRBV12-3/TRBV12-4|many|TRBJ2-7|TRBD2
TGTGCCAGCAGTGACACTAGCGGGGTATACTCCTACGAGCAGTACTTC
CASSDTSGVYSYEQYF
>TRBV10-3|many|TRBJ1-5|-
TGTGCCACCAGAGGGGATACCCAGCCCCAGCATTTT
CATRGDTQPQHF
>TRBV20-1|many|TRBJ2-3|TRBD2
TGCAGTGCCACGACTAGCGGGGGCCCTTCTACGCAGTATTTT
CSATTSGGPSTQYF
>TRBV3-1|many|TRBJ2-3|-
TGTGCCAGCAGCCAAACGTCAGGGAGTGCAGATACGCAGTATTTT
CASSQTSGSADTQYF
>TRBV14|many|TRBJ1-5|-
TGTGCCAGCAGCCGCTGGAATATCAGAGTCAATCAGCCCCAGCATTTT
CASSRWNIRVNQPQHF
>TRBV5-1|many|TRBJ1-1|-
TGCGCCAGCAGCGCTCAAGGGGGGAACACTGAAGCTTTCTTT
CASSAQGGNTEAFF
>TRBV20-1|-|TRBJ1-1|-
TGCAGTGCGTCGACGGGGGGCGGACTTGAAGCTTTCTTT
CSASTGGGLEAFF
>TRBV6-5|-|TRBJ1-1|-
TGTGCCAGCAGTTACTCGAGGGGGTCCGTCCCTGAAGCTTTCTTT
CASSYSRGSVPEAFF
>TRBV7-9|many|TRBJ1-6|-
TGTGCCAGCAGCTTAAAATCTGTCGGCAGTAATTCACCCCTCCACTTT
CASSLKSVGSNSPLHF
>TRBV12-3/TRBV12-4|many|TRBJ1-5|TRBD1
TGTGCCAGCAGTTTAGGGGACAGCCTCAGGCAGCCCCAGCATTTT
CASSLGDSLRQPQHF
>TRBV20-1|many|TRBJ2-1|-
TGCAGTGCTAGAGATTTCCAGGGAGGCTACAATGAGCAGTTCTTC
CSARDFQGGYNEQFF
>TRBV12-3/TRBV12-4|many|TRBJ2-7|-
TGTGCCAGCAGTTTTGGCTACGAGCAGTACTTC
CASSFGYEQYF
>TRBV9|many|TRBJ1-3|TRBD1
TGTGCCAGCAGCGTAGGGACAGGGTTTGGAAACACCATATATTTT
CASSVGTGFGNTIYF
>TRBV24-1|many|TRBJ2-7|-
TGTGCCACCAGTGAGGCAGGGCACGAGCAGTACTTC
CATSEAGHEQYF
>TRBV6-5|many|TRBJ1-2|-
TGTGCCAGCAGTTACCCAGGGGCTGGCTACACCTTC
CASSYPGAGYTF
>TRBV14|many|TRBJ1-5|TRBD1
TGTGCCAGCAGCCAAGGAGGACAGGGGCATCAGCCCCAGCATTTT
CASSQGGQGHQPQHF
>TRBV5-1|many|TRBJ2-5|TRBD1
TGCGCCAGCGCTTGGGGACAGGCCCAAGAGACCCAGTACTTC
CASAWGQAQETQYF
>TRBV5-6|many|TRBJ1-6|TRBD1
TGTGCCAGCAGCTCGGACAGGGGGCAAAATTCACCCCTCCACTTT
CASSSDRGQNSPLHF
>TRBV20-1|many|TRBJ2-1|TRBD2
TGCAGTGCTCGAACCAGGGGACTAGACTACAATGAGCAGTTCTTC
CSARTRGLDYNEQFF
>TRBV20-1|many|TRBJ2-1|TRBD1
TGCAGTGTGGGCAGGGGGCGACTGGGTGAGCAGTTCTTC
CSVGRGRLGEQFF
>TRBV15|many|TRBJ2-5|-
TGTGCTACCAGCAGGGTTGACAAGACCCAGTACTTC
CATSRVDKTQYF
>TRBV20-1|few|TRBJ2-1|TRBD1
TGCAGTGCTAGAGGCCGGACAGGGGGCCATGAGCAGTTCTTC
CSARGRTGGHEQFF
>TRBV29-1|medium-sized|TRBJ2-7|-
TGCAGCGTTGAAGAGGTCGGCGAGCAGTACTTC
CSVEEVGEQYF
>TRBV9|many|TRBJ2-5|TRBD2
TGTGCCAGCAGCGTAGCCGCTAGCGGGGGGTCGTACCAAGAGACCCAGTACTTC
CASSVAASGGSYQETQYF
>TRBV5-1|many|TRBJ2-3|TRBD2
TGCGCCAGCAGCTTGGACCTTTCAGCGGGGCGATCCCCAGATACGCAGTATTTT
CASSLDLSAGRSPDTQYF
>TRBV7-9|many|TRBJ2-3|-
TGTGCCAGCAGCCCTAGCACCGATACATGCAGGGATTTT
CASSPSTDTCRDF
>TRBV4-1|many|TRBJ2-7|TRBD2
TGCGCCAGCAGCCAAGATAACCGGGAGGGCTACGAGCAGTACTTC
CASSQDNREGYEQYF
>TRBV10-2|many|TRBJ2-2|-
TGCGCCAGCAGGATACCGGGAGCGAACACCGGGGAGCTGTTTTTT
CASRIPGANTGELFF
>TRBV7-9|many|TRBJ2-2|TRBD1
TGTGCCAGCAGCTGGGACAGGCGGAGCACCGGGGAGCTGTTTTTT
CASSWDRRSTGELFF
>TRBV28|-|TRBJ2-1|-
TGTGCCAACAACCTCCCTCCGGGACACAGCAACGGGGAGCAGTTCTTC
CANNLPPGHSNGEQFF
>TRBV5-1|-|TRBJ2-7|-
TGTGCCAGCAGCTGGGGGGACCGGAGCTCCTTCGAGCAGTACTTC
CASSWGDRSSFEQYF
>TRBV5-1|many|TRBJ2-7|TRBD1
TGCGCCAGCAGCGCCGGGGACAGCTCCTACGAGCAGTACTTC
CASSAGDSSYEQYF
>TRBV9|many|TRBJ2-1|-
TGTGCCAGCAGCGTCGACGGGAGTGACACCTACAATGAGCAGTTCTTC
CASSVDGSDTYNEQFF
>TRBV11-3|many|TRBJ2-2|TRBD2
TGTGCCAGCAGCCACCCCGGGAGGGGCACCGGGGAGCTGTTTTTT
CASSHPGRGTGELFF